The 9 T cell receptor beta chains given below trace back to one sample, sequenced in a study of Graves' ophthalmopathy and Graves' hyperthyroidism. CDR3 regions of TCR beta were amplified from RNA transcripts. Investigators did first-round RT-PCR with HTBI primers, then second-round multiplex PCR. TCRdb re-called the multiplex PCR reads with MiXCR, one entry per CDR3 protein. The sample yields approximately 210,000 distinct CDR3 sequences, roughly a fifth seen once. Sequencing was done on a sample of peripheral blood. The receptors shown here come from a woman aged 45-65 years with Graves' ophthalmopathy.

This clonotype was observed a few times. V usage is TRBV7-2 and J usage is TRBJ2-3, with 7 bases that match TRBD2. V lost 1 base and J lost 2; bases outside the gene matches: 6. The CDR3 covers 16 residues. CDR1 is SGHTA and CDR2 is FQGNSA in the germline V gene. CDR3 sequence reads: CASSLGRGSPTDTQYF. CDR3 nucleotides: TGTGCCAGCAGCTTAGGGCGGGGGTCTCCCACAGATACGCAGTATTTT.

This clonotype was counted ten times or more. The chain links TRBV20-1 to TRBJ2-5; a possible D gene is TRBD2 (5 bases). CDR1 and CDR2 (germline): DFQATT, SNEGSKA (reference sequence). This CDR3 contains 11 residues. Trimming left V 5 bases short and J 6 bases short, with 10 bases between. In DNA, the CDR3 is TGCAGTGCTTCCATCGGGAAGACCCAGTACTTC. Its protein product is CSASIGKTQYF.

This clonotype has more than one count but fewer than ten. The J gene is TRBJ1-5, the V gene TRBV28; D call uncertain. This CDR3 has 14 residues. The V gene's germline CDR1 is MDHEN and CDR2 SYDVKM. V lost 5 bases and J 3 bases, leaving 11 bases between the germline ends. CDR3 protein: CASSLRVYNQPQHF. CDR3 sequence (DNA): TGTGCCAGCAGTCTGCGAGTATACAATCAGCCCCAGCATTTT.

This clonotype was recorded many times. The rearrangement joins TRBV4-1 to TRBJ2-5; no definite D call. Germline V CDR1 and CDR2: MGHRA, YSYEKL. Trimming pared 0 bases from V and 4 bases from J, leaving 12 bases between. The CDR3 is made up of 15 amino acids. The CDR3 DNA sequence: TGCGCCAGCAGCCAAGATGTTCAGCGCCTAGAGACCCAGTACTTC. This encodes CASSQDVQRLETQYF.

In this sample, this clonotype turned up many times. This chain connects TRBV30 to TRBJ1-5; D call uncertain. The CDR3 is made up of 14 amino acids. CDR1 and CDR2 (germline): GTSNPN, SVGIG (reference sequence). The V gene lost 2 bases and the J gene lost 6 bases, with 14 bases spanning the gap. CDR3 in amino acids: CAWSRGREGQPQHF. CDR3 coding DNA: TGTGCCTGGAGTCGAGGGAGGGAAGGTCAGCCCCAGCATTTT.

This clonotype was observed at least ten times. The chain employs TRBV11-2 and TRBJ2-7; perhaps TRBD2 as D (6 bases). Germline V lookup: CDR1 SGHAT, CDR2 FQNNGV. Trimming took 0 bases from V and 2 from J, leaving 14 bases between them. There are 16 residues in the CDR3. CDR3 loop: CASSLDVGRQTYEQYF. DNA of the CDR3: TGTGCCAGCAGCTTAGATGTGGGGAGGCAAACCTACGAGCAGTACTTC.

There are many counts of this clonotype. This chain links TRBV7-9 with TRBJ2-7; 8 bases agree with TRBD1. Unmatched junction bases numbered 4, after V lost 1 base and J lost 5 bases. CDR3 length equals 14 residues. CDR1 is SEHNR, CDR2 FQNEAQ, per germline (reference sequence). The CDR3 coding sequence is TGTGCCAGCAGCTTAGGACAGGGGAGGAACGAGCAGTACTTC. Amino acid sequence: CASSLGQGRNEQYF.

For this clonotype: One base away lies a much larger clone, so this may be a sequencing read error. The chain uses TRBV19 and TRBJ2-5; maybe TRBD2 (5 bases). This CDR3 region has 13 residues. Looked up from germline, CDR1 is LNHDA and CDR2 is SQIVND (reference sequence). The CDR3 DNA follows: TGTGCCAGTAGCGTCCTGGGGAGAGAGTCCCAGTGCTTC. Translating gives CASSVLGRESQCF.

The V call is TRBV6-1, the J call TRBJ2-6, with D tentatively TRBD1 (5 bases). The germline V and J ends were trimmed by 7 bases and 1 base, with 11 bases remaining between them. The germline gives CDR1 MNHNS, CDR2 SASEGT. This CDR3 has 15 amino acids. In DNA, the CDR3 is TGTGCCAGCACCTTAGGGGTTTCTGGGGCCAACGTCCTGACTTTC. Translating gives CASTLGVSGANVLTF.